This T cell receptor beta chain was sequenced in a study of blood T cells in healthy people across ages. The CDR3 is 13 residues long. Trimming pared 7 bases from V and 9 bases from J, leaving 16 bases between. A second PCR of 7 to 11 cycles used a sample-barcoded 5' primer and a J-beta primer mix. TCRdb redid the calling of the 5' RACE reads with MiXCR, one entry per CDR3 protein. The sample contains 720,000 or so distinct CDR3 sequences, over 40% of which appear only once. The rearrangement uses TRBV12-3 or TRBV12-4 and TRBJ1-5; tentative D call: TRBD1 (5 bases). The receptor's source is an older man in good health. Specimen: blood. This CDR3 reads CASTGGGPGPQHF. CDR3 DNA: TGTGCCAGCACCGGGGGGGGTCCCGGGCCCCAGCATTTT.